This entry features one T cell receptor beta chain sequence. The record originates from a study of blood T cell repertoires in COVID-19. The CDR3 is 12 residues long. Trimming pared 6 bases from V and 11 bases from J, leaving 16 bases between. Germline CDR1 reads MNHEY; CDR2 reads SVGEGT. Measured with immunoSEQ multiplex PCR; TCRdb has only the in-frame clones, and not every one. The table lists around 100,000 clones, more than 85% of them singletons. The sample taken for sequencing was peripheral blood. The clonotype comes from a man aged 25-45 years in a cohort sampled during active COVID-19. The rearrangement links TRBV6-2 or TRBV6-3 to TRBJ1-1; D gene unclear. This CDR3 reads CASSPSRFGAFF. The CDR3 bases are TGTGCCAGCAGCCCCTCGAGGTTCGGGGCTTTCTTT.